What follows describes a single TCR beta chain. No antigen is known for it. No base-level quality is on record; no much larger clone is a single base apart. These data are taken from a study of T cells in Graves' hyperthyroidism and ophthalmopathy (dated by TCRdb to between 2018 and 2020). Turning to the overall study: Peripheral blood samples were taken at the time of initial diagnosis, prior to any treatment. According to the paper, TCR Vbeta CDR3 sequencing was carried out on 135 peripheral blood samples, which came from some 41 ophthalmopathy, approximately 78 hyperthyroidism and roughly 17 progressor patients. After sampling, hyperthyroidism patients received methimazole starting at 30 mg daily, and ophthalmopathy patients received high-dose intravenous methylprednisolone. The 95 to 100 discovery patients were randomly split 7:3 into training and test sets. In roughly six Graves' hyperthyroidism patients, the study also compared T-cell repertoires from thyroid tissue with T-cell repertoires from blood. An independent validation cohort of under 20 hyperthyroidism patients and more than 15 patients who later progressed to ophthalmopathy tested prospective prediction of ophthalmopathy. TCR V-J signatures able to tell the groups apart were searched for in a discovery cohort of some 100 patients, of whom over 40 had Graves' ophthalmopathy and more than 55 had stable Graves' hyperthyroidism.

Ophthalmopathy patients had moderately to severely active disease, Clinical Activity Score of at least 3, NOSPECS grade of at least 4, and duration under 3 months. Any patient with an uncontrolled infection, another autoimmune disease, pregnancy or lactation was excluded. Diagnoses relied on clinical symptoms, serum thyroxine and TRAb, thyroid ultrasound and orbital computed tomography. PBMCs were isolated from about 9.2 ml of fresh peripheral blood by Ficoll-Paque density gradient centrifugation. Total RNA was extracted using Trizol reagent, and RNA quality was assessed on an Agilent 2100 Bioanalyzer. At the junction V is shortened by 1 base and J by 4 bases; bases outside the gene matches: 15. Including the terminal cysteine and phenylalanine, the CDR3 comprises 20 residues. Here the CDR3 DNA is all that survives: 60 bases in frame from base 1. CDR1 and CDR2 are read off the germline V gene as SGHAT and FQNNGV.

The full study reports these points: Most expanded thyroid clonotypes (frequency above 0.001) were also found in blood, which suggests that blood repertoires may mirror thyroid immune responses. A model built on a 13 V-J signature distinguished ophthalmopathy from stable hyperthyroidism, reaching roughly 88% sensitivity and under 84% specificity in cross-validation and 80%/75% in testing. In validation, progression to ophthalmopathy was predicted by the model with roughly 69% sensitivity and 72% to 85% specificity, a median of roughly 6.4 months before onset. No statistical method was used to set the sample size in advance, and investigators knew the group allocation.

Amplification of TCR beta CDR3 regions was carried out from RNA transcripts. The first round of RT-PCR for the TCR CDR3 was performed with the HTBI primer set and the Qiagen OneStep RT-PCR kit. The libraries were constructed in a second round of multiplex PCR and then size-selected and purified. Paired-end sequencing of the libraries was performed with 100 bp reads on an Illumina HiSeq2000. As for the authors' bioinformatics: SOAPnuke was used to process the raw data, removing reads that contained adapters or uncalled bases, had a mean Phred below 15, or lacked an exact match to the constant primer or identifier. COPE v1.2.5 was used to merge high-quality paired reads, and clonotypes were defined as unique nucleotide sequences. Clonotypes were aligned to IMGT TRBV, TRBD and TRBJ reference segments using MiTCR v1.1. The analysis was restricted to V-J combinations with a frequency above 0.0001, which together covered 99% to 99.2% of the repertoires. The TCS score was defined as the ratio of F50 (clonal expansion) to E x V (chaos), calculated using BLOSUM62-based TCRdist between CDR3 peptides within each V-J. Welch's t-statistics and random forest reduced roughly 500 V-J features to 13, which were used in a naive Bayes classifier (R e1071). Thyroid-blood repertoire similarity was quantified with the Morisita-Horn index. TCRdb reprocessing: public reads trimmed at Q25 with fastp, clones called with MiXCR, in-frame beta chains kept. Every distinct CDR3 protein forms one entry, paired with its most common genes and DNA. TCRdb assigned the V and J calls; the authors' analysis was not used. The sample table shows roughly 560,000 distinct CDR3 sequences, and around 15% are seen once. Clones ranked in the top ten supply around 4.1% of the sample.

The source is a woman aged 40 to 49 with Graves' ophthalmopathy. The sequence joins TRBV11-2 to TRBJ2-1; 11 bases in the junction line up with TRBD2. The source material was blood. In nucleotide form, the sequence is TGTGCCAGCAGCTTAGGGGTGCTAGCGGGAGGTGGGGGGATATACAATGAGCAGTTCTTC. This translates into CASSLGVLAGGGGIYNEQFF. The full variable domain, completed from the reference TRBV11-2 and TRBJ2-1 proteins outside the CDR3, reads EAGVAQSPRYKIIEKRQSVAFWCNPISGHATLYWYQQILGQGPKLLIQFQNNGVVDDSQLPKDRFSAERLKGVDSTLKIQPAKLEDSAVYLCASSLGVLAGGGGIYNEQFFGPGTRLTVL.